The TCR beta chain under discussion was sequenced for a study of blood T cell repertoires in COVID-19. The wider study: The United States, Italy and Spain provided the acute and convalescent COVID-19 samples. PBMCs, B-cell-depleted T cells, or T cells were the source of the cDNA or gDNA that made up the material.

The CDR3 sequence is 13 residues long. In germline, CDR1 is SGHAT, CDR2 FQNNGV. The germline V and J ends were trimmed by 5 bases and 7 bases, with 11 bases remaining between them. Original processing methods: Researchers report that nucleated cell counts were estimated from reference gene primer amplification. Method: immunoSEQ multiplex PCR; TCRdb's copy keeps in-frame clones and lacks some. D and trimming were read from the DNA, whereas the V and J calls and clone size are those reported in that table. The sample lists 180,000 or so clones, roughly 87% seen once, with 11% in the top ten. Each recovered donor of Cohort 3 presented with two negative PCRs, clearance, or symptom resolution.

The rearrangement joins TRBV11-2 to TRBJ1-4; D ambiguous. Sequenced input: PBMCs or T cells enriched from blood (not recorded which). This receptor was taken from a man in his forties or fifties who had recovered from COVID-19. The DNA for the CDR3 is TGTGCCAGCAGCCTCGACTTCGGTGAAAAACTGTTTTTT. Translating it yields CASSLDFGEKLFF.